This record covers a single TCR beta chain. Under the authors' procedure: Amplifying reference gene primers gave estimates of nucleated cell counts. The method was immunoSEQ multiplex PCR; TCRdb's version includes in-frame clones alone and lacks a portion of them. From that table come the V and J calls and clone size; the DNA was used to work out D and trimming. The data hold over 200,000 clones, with 80% to 90% observed a single time. The CDR3 is 15 residues long. CDR1 is SGHTA, CDR2 FQGNSA, per germline. Trimming cost V 1 base and J 7 bases; bases outside gene matches: 6. The sample is drawn from a study of blood T cell repertoires in COVID-19. The overall study: T cells, B-cell-depleted T cells, or PBMCs supplied cDNA or gDNA.

V usage is TRBV7-2 and J usage is TRBJ2-1, with 8 positions matching TRBD1. The TCR was taken from a man in his forties or fifties with active or convalescent COVID-19. The sample consisted of peripheral blood. The CDR3 protein is CASSLGGQAGNEQFF. For the CDR3, the DNA is TGTGCCAGCAGCTTAGGGGGACAGGCGGGTAATGAGCAGTTCTTC.